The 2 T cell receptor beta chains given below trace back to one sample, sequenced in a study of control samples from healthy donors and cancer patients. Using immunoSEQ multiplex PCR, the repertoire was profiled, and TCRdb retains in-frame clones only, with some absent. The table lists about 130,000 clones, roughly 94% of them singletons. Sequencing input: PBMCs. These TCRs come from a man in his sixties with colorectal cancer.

The CDR3 loop reads CASTLQRTHYGYTF. CDR3 nucleotide sequence: TGTGCCAGTACCCTCCAAAGGACACACTATGGCTACACCTTC. The J gene is TRBJ1-2, the V gene TRBV19; maybe TRBD1 (5 bases). Germline loops: CDR1 LNHDA, CDR2 SQIVND (reference sequence). V was trimmed by 7 bases and J by 3 bases, leaving 15 bases between them. This CDR3 has 14 amino acids.

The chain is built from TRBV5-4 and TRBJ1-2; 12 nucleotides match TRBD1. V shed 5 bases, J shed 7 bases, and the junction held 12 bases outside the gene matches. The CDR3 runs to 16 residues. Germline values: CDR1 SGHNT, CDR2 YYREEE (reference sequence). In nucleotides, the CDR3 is TGTGCCAGCAGTTCGGGACGGGGACAGGGGGCTTCTGGCTACACCTTC. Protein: CASSSGRGQGASGYTF. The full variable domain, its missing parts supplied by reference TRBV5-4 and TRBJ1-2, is ETGVTQSPTHLIKTRGQQVTLRCSSQSGHNTVSWYQQALGQGPQFIFQYYREEENGRGNFPPRFSGLQFPNYSSELNVNALELDDSALYLCASSSGRGQGASGYTFGSGTRLTVV.